These T cell receptor beta chains were read from a single sample in a study of T-cell reconstitution after alpha-beta-depleted transplantation in children. Each CDR3 protein gets one entry after TCRdb re-called the PCR reads with MiXCR. Among more than 150,000 distinct CDR3 sequences, about 14% were seen once, and the ten largest hold under 15%. The sample here was PBMCs from the stem cell graft donor, taken from the stem cell graft. The receptors shown here come from a human donor who donated a stem cell graft to a child with acute lymphoblastic leukemia. CDR3s leave out the opening cysteine and the closing phenylalanine or tryptophan.

TRBJ2-5 | TRBV3-1 | ASSQDLSGNSETQY
TRBJ1-1 | TRBV29-1 | SVNSGTGPPNTEAF
TRBJ1-3 | TRBV5-1 | ASSLGTGNTIY
TRBJ1-2 | TRBV5-6 | ASSNPTGGGYT
TRBJ1-1 | TRBV30 | AWSNLGIPGTEAF
TRBJ2-7 | TRBV5-1 | ASSSEAYYEQY
TRBJ2-2 | TRBV6-6 | ASSYEPHGELF
TRBJ2-1 | TRBV6-5 | ATGSTGEGNEQF
TRBJ2-1 | TRBV12-3/TRBV12-4 | ASSLRSDEQF
TRBJ1-6 | TRBV7-8 | ASSFASYNSPLH
TRBJ2-3 | TRBV3-1 | ASSQDVNTDTQY
TRBJ2-2 | TRBV20-1 | SASDPKGSGELF